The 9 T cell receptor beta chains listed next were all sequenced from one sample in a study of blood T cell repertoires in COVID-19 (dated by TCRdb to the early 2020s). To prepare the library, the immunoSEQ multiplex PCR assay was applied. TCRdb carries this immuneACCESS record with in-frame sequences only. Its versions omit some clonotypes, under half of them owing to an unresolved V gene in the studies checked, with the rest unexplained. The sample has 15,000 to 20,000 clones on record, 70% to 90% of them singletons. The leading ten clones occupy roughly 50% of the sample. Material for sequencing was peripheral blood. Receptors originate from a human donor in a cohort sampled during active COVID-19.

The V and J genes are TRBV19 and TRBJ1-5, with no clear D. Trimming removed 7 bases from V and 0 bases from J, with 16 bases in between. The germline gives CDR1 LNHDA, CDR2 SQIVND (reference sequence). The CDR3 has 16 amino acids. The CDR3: CASTHLAGYSNQPQHF. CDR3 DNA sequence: TGTGCCAGTACCCACTTGGCGGGGTATAGCAATCAGCCCCAGCATTTT.

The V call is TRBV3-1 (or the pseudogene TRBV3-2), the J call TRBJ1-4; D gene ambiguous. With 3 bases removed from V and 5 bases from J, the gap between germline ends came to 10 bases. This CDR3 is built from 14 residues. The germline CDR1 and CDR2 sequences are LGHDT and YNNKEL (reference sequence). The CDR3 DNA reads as TGTGCCAGCAGCCAGGGAGGAGGCAATGAAAAACTGTTTTTT. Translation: CASSQGGGNEKLFF.

In nucleotides, the CDR3 is TGTGCCAGCAGCCGCAGAACGGGACTGAACACCGGGGAGCTGTTTTTT. Translated, it gives CASSRRTGLNTGELFF. The rearrangement uses TRBV5-5 and TRBJ2-2; D may be TRBD2 (6 bases). CDR3 length: 16 residues. V lost 4 bases and J 1 base, leaving 14 bases between the germline ends. Per germline, CDR1 SGHKS and CDR2 YYEKEE (reference sequence).

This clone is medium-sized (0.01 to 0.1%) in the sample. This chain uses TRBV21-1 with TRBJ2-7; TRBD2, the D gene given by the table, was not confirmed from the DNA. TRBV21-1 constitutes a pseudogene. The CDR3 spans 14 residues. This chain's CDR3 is CASSNRGDPYEQYF. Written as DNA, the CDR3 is TGTGCCAGCAGCAACCGGGGGGATCCCTACGAGCAGTACTTC.

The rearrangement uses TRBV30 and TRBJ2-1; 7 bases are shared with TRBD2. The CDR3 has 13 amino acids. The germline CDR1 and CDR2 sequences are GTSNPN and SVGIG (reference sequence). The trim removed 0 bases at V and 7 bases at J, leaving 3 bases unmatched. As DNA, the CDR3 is TGTGCCTGGAGTGTCCTAGCGGCTAATGAGCAGTTCTTC. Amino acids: CAWSVLAANEQFF.

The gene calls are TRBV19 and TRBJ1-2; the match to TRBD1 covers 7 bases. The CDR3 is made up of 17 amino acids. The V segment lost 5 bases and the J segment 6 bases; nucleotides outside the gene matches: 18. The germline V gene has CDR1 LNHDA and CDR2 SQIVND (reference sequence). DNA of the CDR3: TGTGCCAGTAGTCCACGACGGGGGAGAGGGGGCGCGAATGGCTACACCTTC. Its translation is CASSPRRGRGGANGYTF. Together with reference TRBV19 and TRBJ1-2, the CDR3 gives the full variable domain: DGGITQSPKYLFRKEGQNVTLSCEQNLNHDAMYWYRQDPGQGLRLIYYSQIVNDFQKGDIAEGYSVSREKKESFPLTVTSAQKNPTAFYLCASSPRRGRGGANGYTFGSGTRLTVV.

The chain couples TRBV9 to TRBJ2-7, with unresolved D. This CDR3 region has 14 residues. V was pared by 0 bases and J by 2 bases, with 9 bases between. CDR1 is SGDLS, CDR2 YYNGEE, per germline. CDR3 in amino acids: CASSVGQVTYEQYF. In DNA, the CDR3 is TGTGCCAGCAGCGTAGGTCAGGTAACCTACGAGCAGTACTTC.

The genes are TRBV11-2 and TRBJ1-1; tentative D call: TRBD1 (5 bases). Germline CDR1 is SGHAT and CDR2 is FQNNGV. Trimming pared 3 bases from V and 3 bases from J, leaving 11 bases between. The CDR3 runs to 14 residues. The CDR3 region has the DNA TGTGCCAGCAGCTTTATTCAGGGATACACTGAAGCTTTCTTT. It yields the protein CASSFIQGYTEAFF.

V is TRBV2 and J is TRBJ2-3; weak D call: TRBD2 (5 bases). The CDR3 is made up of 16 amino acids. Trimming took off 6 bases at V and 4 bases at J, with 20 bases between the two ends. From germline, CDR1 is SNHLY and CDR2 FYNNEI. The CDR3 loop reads CASSSAGLGFSDTQYF. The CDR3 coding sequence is TGTGCCAGCAGCTCGGCGGGTCTAGGGTTTTCAGATACGCAGTATTTT.